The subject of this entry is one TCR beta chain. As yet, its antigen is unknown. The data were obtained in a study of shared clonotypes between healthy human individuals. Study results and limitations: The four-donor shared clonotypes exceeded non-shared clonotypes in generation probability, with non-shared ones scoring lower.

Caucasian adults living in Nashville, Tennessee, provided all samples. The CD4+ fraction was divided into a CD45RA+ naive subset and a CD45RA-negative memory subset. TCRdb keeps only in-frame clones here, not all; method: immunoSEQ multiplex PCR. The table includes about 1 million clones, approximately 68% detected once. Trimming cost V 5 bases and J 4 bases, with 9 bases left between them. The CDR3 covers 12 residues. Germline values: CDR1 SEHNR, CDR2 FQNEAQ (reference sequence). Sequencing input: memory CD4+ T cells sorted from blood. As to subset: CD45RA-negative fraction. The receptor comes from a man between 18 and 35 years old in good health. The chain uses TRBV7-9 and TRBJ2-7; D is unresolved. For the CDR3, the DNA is TGTGCCAGCAGCCGTCTGACGTACGAGCAGTACTTC. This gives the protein CASSRLTYEQYF.